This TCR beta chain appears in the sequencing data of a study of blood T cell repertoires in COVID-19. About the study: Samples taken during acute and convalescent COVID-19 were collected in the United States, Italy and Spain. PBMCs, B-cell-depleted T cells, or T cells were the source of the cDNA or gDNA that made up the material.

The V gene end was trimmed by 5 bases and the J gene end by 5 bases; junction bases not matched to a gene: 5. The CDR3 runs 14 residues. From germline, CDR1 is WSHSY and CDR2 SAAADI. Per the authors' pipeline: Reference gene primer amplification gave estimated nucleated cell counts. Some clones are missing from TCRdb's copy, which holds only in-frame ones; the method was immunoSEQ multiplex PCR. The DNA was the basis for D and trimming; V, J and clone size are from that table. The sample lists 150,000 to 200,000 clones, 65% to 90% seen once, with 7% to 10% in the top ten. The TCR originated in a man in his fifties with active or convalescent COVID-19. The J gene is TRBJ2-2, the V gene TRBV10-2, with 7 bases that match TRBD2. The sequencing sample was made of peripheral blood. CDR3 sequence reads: CASSLWEGTGELFF. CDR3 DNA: TGCGCCAGCAGTCTCTGGGAGGGGACCGGGGAGCTGTTTTTT.